The text below deals with one T cell receptor beta chain. Its target is unknown. The protocol was immunoSEQ multiplex PCR, while the TCRdb copy is restricted to in-frame clones and leaves out a portion. The sample lists around 110,000 clones; over 75% were seen once. These data are taken from a study of graft-versus-host responses after intestinal transplantation. Germline V CDR1 and CDR2: LGHNA, YSLEER. V shed 4 bases and J 6 bases; nucleotides not matched to a gene: 10. This CDR3 region has 17 residues. Specimen: unstimulated CD4+ T cells sorted from spleen or lymph node cells, collected before intestinal transplant. The receptor was derived from a human donor who received an intestinal transplant. The chain joins TRBV4-3 to TRBJ2-1, with 12 bases that match TRBD2. CDR3 protein: CASSRHPTSGGGNEQFF. The CDR3 DNA is TGCGCCAGCAGCCGACACCCGACTAGCGGGGGAGGCAATGAGCAGTTCTTC.